A selection of T cell receptor beta chains follows, all from one sample in a study of cytomegalovirus exposure and HLA in healthy donors. Only in-frame clones appear in the TCRdb table, and some are missing; sequencing was by immunoSEQ multiplex PCR. The table lists over 100,000 clones. The sample comprised PBMCs. These receptors were collected from a man between 18 and 35 years old in good health and CMV-seronegative. Each CDR3 is given without its conserved first and last residue.

J,V,CDR3
TRBJ2-7,TRBV7-8,ASSRETGSSYEQY
TRBJ1-6,TRBV7-2,ASSPDRGSPLH
TRBJ2-1,TRBV27,ASSPRTGSYNEQF
TRBJ1-1,TRBV9,ASSVSSIYSNTEAF
TRBJ2-5,TRBV7-2,ASSPYSGFQETQY
TRBJ2-2,TRBV6-4,ASSGTSDNTGELF
TRBJ1-1,TRBV19,ASSGRGNTEAF
TRBJ1-1,TRBV28,ASSYYQGAMNTEAF
TRBJ1-2,TRBV7-9,ASSLTSRDSSYGYT
TRBJ2-7,TRBV7-2,ASSIPGLAREQY
-,TRBV6-5,ASSYRAGGTYEQY
TRBJ1-6,TRBV4-3,ASSHYDSNSPLH
TRBJ2-3,TRBV9,ASSEQDRAGTDTQY
TRBJ2-7,TRBV9,ASSPGQEIYEQY
TRBJ1-2,TRBV5-1,ASSLGDRSGGYT
TRBJ1-1,TRBV12-1,ASSSQKGDTEAF
TRBJ2-5,TRBV6-4,ASKIPAGYQETQY
TRBJ1-2,TRBV7-2,ASSLERWAGPYGYT
TRBJ2-7,TRBV19,ASRDRVSSYEQY
TRBJ2-7,TRBV11-3,ASSLRDRGSEQY
TRBJ2-7,TRBV10-3,AISRDSLGSY
TRBJ1-5,TRBV30,AWAIGVDQPQH
TRBJ1-5,TRBV11-2,ASSATTGAQPQH
TRBJ1-2,TRBV6-6,ASSTMTLMPNYGYT
TRBJ2-2,TRBV6-6,ASRLAGDDTGELF
TRBJ2-7,TRBV30,AWSVRAEGEQY
TRBJ1-2,TRBV2,ASKPQGIYGYT
-,TRBV2,ASRGGGDYEQY
TRBJ2-7,TRBV11-3,ASEKSGYEQY
TRBJ2-7,TRBV27,ASSLSWSSYEQY
TRBJ2-7,TRBV7-9,ASRTDPGGPTYEQY
TRBJ1-5,TRBV2,ASSISQVLSNQPQH
TRBJ2-3,TRBV11-2,ASSLAGGTDTQY
TRBJ1-1,TRBV7-9,ASRTDRLNTEAF
TRBJ2-5,TRBV6-1,ASSENPGLAGGYQETQY
TRBJ2-7,TRBV4-3,ASSQETARGEQY
TRBJ1-2,TRBV7-2,ASSLVWAEYGYT
TRBJ1-1,TRBV29-1,SADRGPTEAF
TRBJ1-3,TRBV4-3,ASSQDGDTRNTIY
TRBJ1-2,TRBV2,AKGDSGNYGYT
TRBJ2-3,TRBV5-1,ASSRDRDTQY
TRBJ2-2,TRBV11-3,ASSLGRVGAGELF
TRBJ1-3,TRBV10-1,ASSLQGSGNTIY
TRBJ2-7,TRBV6-5,ASSYSMTESYEQY
TRBJ2-7,TRBV29-1,SVAGTSGRFSAIGEQY
TRBJ1-6,TRBV25-1,ASSEFRGYNSPLH